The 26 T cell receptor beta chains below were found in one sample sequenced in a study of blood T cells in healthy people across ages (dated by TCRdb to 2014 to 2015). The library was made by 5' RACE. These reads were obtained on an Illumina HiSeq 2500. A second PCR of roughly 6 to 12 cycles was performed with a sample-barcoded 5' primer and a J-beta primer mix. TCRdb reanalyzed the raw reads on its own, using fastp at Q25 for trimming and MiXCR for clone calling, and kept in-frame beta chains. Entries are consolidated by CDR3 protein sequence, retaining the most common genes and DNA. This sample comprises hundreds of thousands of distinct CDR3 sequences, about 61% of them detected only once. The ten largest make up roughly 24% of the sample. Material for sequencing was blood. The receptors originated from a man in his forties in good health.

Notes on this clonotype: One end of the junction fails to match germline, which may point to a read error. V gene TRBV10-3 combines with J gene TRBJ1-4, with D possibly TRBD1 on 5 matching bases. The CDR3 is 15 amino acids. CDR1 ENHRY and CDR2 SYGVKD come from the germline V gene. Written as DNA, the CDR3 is TGTGCCATCGGTGAGTCGAGGGGTAGCGATGAAAAACTGTTTTTT. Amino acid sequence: CAIGESRGSDEKLFF.

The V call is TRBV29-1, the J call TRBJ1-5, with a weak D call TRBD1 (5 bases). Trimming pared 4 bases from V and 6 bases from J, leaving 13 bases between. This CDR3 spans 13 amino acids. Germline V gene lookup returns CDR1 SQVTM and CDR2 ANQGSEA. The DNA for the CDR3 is TGCAGCGTTGCCTCTGGGGGTGGTCAGCCCCAGCATTTT. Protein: CSVASGGGQPQHF.

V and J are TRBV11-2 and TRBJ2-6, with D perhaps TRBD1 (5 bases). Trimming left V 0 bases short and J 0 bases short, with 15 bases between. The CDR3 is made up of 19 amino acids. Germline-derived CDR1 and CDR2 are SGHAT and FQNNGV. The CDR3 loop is CASSLDVDSHGSGANVLTF. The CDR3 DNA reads TGTGCCAGCAGCTTAGATGTAGACAGTCATGGCTCTGGGGCCAACGTCCTGACTTTC.

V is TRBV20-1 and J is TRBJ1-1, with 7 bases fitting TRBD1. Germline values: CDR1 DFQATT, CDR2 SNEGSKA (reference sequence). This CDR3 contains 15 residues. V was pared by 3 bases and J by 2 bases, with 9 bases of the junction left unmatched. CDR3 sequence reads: CSASRFGQVNTEAFF. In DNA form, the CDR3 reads TGCAGTGCTAGCCGCTTCGGACAGGTCAACACTGAAGCTTTCTTT.

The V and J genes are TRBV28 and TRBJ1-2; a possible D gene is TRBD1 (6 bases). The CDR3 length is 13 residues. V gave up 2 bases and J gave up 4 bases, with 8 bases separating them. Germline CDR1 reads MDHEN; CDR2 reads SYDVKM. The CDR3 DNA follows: TGTGCCAGCAGTTTAAGACAGGTCTATGGCTACACCTTC. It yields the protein CASSLRQVYGYTF.

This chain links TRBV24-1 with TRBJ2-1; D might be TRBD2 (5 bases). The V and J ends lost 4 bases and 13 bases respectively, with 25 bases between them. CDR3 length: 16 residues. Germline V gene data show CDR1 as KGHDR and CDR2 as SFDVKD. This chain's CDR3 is CATSDSPAGVKETQFF. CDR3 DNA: TGTGCCACCAGTGACTCCCCCGCGGGCGTTAAAGAGACCCAGTTCTTC.

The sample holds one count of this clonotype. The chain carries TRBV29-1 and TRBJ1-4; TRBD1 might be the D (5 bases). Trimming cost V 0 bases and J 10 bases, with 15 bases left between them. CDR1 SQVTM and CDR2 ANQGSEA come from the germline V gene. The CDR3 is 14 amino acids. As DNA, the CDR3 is TGCAGCGTTGAAGACCTAGGGGCCTATGGAAAACTGTTTTTT. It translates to CSVEDLGAYGKLFF.

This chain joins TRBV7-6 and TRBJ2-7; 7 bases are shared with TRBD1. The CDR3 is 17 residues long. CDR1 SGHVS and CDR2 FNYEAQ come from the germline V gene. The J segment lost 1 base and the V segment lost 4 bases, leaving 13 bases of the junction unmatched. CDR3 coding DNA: TGTGCCAGCAGCTCGTCCCGGGACAGTCACGATTCCTACGAGCAGTACTTC. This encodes CASSSSRDSHDSYEQYF.

CDR3 DNA: TGCAGTGCTAGAGATCGGTGGCAGGATAAGACCCAGTACTTC. Translation gives CSARDRWQDKTQYF. The chain is built from TRBV20-1 and TRBJ2-5; D is uncertain. This CDR3 has 14 residues. V gave up 0 bases and J gave up 6 bases, with 14 bases separating them. CDR1 DFQATT and CDR2 SNEGSKA come from the germline V gene (reference sequence).

CDR3 protein: CASSFRSGRHNEQFF. The CDR3, as DNA: TGCGCCAGCAGCTTTAGGTCGGGCAGGCACAATGAGCAGTTCTTC. The rearrangement joins TRBV5-1 to TRBJ2-1; D gene ambiguous. The CDR3 is made up of 15 amino acids. Germline V gives CDR1 SGHRS, CDR2 YFSETQ. Trimming pared 2 bases from V and 5 bases from J, leaving 14 bases between.

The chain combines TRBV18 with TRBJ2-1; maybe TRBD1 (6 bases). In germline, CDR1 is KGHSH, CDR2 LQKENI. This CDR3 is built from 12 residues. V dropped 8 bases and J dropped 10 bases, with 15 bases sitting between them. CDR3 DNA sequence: TGTGCCAGCGCACGAAGGACAGAGGAGCAGTTCTTC. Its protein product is CASARRTEEQFF.

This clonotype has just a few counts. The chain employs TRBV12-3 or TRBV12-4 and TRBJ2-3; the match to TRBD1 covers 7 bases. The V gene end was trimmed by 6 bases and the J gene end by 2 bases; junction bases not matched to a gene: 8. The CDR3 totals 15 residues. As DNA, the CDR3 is TGTGCCAGCAGGAGGACAGGAGTTGACACAGATACGCAGTATTTT. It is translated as CASRRTGVDTDTQYF.

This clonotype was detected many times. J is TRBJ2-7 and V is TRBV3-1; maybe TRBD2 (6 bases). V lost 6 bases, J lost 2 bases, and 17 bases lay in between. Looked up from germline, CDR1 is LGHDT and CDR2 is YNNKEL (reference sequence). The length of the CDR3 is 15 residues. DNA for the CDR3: TGTGCCAGCAGTCCTGACGCGGGATTCGCCTACGAGCAGTACTTC. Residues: CASSPDAGFAYEQYF.

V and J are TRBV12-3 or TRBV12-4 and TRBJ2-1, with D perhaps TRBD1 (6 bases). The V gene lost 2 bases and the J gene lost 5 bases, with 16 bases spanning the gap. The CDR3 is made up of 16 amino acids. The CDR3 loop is CASSLPGQKGHNEQFF. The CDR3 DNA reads TGTGCCAGCAGTTTACCCGGACAGAAGGGACACAATGAGCAGTTCTTC.

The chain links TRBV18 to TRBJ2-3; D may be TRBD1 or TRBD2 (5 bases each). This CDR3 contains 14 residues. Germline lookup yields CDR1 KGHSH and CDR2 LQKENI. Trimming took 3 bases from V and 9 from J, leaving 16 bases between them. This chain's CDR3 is CASSPNRDAGTQYF. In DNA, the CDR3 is TGTGCCAGCTCACCTAACCGGGACGCCGGGACGCAGTATTTT.

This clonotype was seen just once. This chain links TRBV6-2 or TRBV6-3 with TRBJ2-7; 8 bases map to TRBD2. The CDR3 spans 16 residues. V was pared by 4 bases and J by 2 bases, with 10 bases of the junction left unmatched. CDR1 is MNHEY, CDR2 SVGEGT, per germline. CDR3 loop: CASSSGRSGSPYEQYF. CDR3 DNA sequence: TGTGCCAGCAGTTCGGGACGAAGCGGGAGCCCCTACGAGCAGTACTTC.

This chain's CDR3 is CASSVSYRGDYEQYF. The CDR3 coding sequence is TGTGCCAGCAGTGTTAGTTACAGGGGCGACTACGAGCAGTACTTC. This chain joins TRBV6-1 and TRBJ2-5; 7 nucleotides line up with TRBD1. The J call is uncertain, as TRBJ2-7 better fits the DNA end. This CDR3 contains 15 residues. CDR1 and CDR2 (germline): MNHNS, SASEGT.

The CDR3 is CASSSGGGTADTQYF. CDR3 nucleotide sequence: TGTGCCAGCAGCTCAGGCGGGGGGACCGCAGATACGCAGTATTTT. This chain links TRBV9 with TRBJ2-3; the match to TRBD2 covers 8 bases. This CDR3 comprises 15 residues. Germline assignment: CDR1 SGDLS and CDR2 YYNGEE. Trimming took 4 bases from V and 4 from J; bases not matched to a gene: 8.

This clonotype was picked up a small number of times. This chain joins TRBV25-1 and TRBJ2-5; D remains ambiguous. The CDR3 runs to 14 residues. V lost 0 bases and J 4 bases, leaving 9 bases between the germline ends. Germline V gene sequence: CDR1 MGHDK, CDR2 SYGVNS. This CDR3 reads CASSEYAGPETQYF. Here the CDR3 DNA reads TGTGCCAGCAGTGAATATGCCGGACCAGAGACCCAGTACTTC.

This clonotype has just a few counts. The CDR3 DNA reads as TGTGCCAGCAGTGACCTGGGACAGGGTGGCTACACCTTC. Its translation is CASSDLGQGGYTF. The V gene is TRBV25-1, the J gene TRBJ1-2; TRBD1 aligns across 9 bases. This CDR3 region has 13 residues. The J segment lost 7 bases and the V segment lost 3 bases, leaving 3 bases of the junction unmatched. The V gene's germline CDR1 is MGHDK and CDR2 SYGVNS.

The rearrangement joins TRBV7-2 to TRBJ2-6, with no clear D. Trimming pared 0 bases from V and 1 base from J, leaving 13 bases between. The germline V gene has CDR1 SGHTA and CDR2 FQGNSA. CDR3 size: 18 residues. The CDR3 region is CASSLAAGSESGANVLTF. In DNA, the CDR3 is TGTGCCAGCAGCTTAGCCGCAGGATCTGAGTCTGGGGCCAACGTCCTGACTTTC.

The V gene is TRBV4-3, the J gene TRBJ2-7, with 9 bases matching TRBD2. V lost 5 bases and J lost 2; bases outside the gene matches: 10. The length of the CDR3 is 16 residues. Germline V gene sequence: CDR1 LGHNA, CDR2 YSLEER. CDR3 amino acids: CASSYIAGVSTYEQYF. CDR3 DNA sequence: TGCGCCAGCAGCTACATAGCGGGAGTGTCCACCTACGAGCAGTACTTC.

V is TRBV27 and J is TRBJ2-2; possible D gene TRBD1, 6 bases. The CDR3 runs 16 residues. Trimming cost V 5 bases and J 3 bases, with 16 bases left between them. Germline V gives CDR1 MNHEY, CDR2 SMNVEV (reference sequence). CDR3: CASSQQGGRYTGELFF. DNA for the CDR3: TGTGCCAGCAGTCAACAAGGGGGACGGTACACCGGGGAGCTGTTTTTT.

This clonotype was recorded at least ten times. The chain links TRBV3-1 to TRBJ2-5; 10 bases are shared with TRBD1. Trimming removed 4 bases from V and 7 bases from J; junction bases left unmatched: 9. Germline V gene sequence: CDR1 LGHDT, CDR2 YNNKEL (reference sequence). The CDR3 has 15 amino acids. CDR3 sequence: CASSLAGQGFGTQYF. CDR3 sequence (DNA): TGTGCCAGCAGCCTGGCGGGACAGGGGTTTGGGACCCAGTACTTC.

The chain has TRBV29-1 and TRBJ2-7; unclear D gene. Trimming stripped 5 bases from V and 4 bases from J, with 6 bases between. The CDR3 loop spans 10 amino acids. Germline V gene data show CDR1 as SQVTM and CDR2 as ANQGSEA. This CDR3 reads CSVQGYEQYF. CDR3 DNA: TGCAGCGTTCAAGGATACGAGCAGTACTTC.

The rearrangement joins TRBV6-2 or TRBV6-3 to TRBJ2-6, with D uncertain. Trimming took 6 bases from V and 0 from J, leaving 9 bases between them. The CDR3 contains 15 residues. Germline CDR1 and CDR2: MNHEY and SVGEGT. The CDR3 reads CASSRLISGANVLTF. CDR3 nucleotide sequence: TGTGCCAGCAGCCGACTCATCTCTGGGGCCAACGTCCTGACTTTC.